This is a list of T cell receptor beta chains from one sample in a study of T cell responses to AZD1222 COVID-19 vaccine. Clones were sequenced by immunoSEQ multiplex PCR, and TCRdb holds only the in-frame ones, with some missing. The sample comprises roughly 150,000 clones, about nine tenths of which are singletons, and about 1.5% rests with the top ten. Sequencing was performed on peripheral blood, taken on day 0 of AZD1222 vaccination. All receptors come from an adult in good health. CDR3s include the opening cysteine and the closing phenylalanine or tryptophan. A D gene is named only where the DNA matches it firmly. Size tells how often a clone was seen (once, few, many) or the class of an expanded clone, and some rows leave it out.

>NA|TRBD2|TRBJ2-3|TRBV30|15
TGTGCCTGGAGTGGAGCGGGAGGGACTACAGATACGCAGTATTTT
CAWSGAGGTTDTQYF
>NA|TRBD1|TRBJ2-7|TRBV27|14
TGTGCCAGCAGTTTGACAGGGGCCTCCGGCGAGCAGTACTTC
CASSLTGASGEQYF
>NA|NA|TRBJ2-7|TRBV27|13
TGTGCCAGCAGTTTTGCCACCTCCTACGAGCAGTACTTC
CASSFATSYEQYF
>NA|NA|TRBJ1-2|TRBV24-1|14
TGTGCCACCAGTGATGCGCGAGCTAACTATGGCTACACCTTC
CATSDARANYGYTF
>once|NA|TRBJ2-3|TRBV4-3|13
TGCGCCAGCAGCCAAGACCGGGGCGATACGCAGTATTTT
CASSQDRGDTQYF
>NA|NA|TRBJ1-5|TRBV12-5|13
TGTGCTAGTGGCCAGGCCCGCAATCAGCCCCAGCATTTT
CASGQARNQPQHF
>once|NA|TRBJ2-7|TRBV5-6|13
TGTGCCAGCAGCCGACTCGTTGCCTACGAGCAGTACTTC
CASSRLVAYEQYF
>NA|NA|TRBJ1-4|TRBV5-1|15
TGCGCCAGCAGCTTGGATCAGGGGCCAGGTGAAAAACTGTTTTTT
CASSLDQGPGEKLFF
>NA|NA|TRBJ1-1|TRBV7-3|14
TGTGCCAGCAGCTCACTGGGGGGGAGTACTGAAGCTTTCTTT
CASSSLGGSTEAFF
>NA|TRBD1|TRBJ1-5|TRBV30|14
TGTGCCTGCAACCAGGGGGGGGCCGGCCAGCCCCAGCATTTT
CACNQGGAGQPQHF
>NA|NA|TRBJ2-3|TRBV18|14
TGTGCCAGCTCCCAAACAGGGTACACAGATACGCAGTATTTT
CASSQTGYTDTQYF
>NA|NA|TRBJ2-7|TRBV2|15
TGTGCCAGCAGGGCCACAGGGACCCACCTCGGCGAGCAGTACTTC
CASRATGTHLGEQYF
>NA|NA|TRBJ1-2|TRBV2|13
TGTGCCAGCAGTGAAAGGCAGATCTATGGCTACACCTTC
CASSERQIYGYTF
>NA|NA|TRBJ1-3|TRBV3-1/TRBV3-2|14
TGTGCCAGCAGCCAAGGAGGGTCTGGAAACACCATATATTTT
CASSQGGSGNTIYF
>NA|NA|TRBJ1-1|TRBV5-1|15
TGCGCCAGCAGCCAAGGGTTAAGAACCTTCACTGAAGCTTTCTTT
CASSQGLRTFTEAFF
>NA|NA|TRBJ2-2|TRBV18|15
TGTGCCAGCTCACCGGGACTTGTATCCGTCGGGGAGCTGTTTTTT
CASSPGLVSVGELFF
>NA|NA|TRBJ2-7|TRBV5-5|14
TGTGCCAGCAGCTTGAGTCTAGCTGCGTCCGAGCAGTACTTC
CASSLSLAASEQYF
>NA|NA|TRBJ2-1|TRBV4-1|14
TGCGCCAGCAGCCAAATTAGAACTTACAATGAGCAGTTCTTC
CASSQIRTYNEQFF